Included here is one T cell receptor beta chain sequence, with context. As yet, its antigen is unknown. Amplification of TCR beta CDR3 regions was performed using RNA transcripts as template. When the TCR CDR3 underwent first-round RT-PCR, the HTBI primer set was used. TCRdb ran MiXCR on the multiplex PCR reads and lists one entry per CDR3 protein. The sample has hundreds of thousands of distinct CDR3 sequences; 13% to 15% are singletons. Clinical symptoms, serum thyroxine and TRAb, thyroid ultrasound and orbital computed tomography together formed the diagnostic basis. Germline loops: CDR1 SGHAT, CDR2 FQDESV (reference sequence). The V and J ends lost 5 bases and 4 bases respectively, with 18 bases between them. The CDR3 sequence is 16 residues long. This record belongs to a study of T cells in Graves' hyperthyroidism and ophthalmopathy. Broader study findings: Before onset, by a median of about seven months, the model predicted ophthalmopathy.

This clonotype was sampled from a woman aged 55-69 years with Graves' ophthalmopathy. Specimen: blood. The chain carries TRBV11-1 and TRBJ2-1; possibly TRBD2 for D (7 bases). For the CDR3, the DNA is TGTGCCAGCAGCAGAACGGGGGGCTCCTTATACAATGAGCAGTTCTTC. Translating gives CASSRTGGSLYNEQFF.